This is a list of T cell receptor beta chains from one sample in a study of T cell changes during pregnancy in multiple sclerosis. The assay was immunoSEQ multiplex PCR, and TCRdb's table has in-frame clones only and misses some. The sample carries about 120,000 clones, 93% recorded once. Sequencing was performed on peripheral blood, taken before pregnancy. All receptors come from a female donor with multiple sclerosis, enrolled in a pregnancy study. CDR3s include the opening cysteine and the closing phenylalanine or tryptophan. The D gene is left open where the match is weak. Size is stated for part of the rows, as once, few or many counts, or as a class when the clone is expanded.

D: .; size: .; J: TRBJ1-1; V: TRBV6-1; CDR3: CASSGQPNTEAFF; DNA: TGTGCCAGCAGTGGACAGCCGAACACTGAAGCTTTCTTT
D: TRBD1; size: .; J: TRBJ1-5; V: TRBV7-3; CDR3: CASSLTGENQPQHF; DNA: TGTGCCAGCAGCCTGACAGGGGAAAATCAGCCCCAGCATTTT
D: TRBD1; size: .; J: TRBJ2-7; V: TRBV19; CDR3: CASSPRGQGIPYEQYF; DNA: TGTGCCAGTAGTCCCCGAGGACAGGGAATCCCCTACGAGCAGTACTTC
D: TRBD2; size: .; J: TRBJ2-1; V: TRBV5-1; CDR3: CASRPTGTSGFNEQFF; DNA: TGCGCCAGCAGACCCACCGGGACTAGCGGGTTCAATGAGCAGTTCTTC
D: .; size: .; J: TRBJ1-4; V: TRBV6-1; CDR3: CASSETVILGHRATNEKLFF; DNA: TGTGCCAGCAGTGAGACTGTTATCTTGGGCCACAGGGCAACTAATGAAAAACTGTTTTTT
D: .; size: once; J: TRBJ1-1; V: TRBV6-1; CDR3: CASSDSRETEAFF; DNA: TGTGCCAGCAGTGATTCGCGGGAAACTGAAGCTTTCTTT
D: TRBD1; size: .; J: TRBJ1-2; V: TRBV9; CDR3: CASSVGQGPYGYTF; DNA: TGTGCCAGCAGCGTGGGACAGGGGCCCTATGGCTACACCTTC
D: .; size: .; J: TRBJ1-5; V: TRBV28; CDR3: CASYQARGGGHQPQHF; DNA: TGTGCCAGCTATCAGGCCCGGGGTGGTGGCCATCAGCCCCAGCATTTT
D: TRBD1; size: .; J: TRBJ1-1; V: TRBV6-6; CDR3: CASRDSGGSTEAFF; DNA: TGTGCCAGCAGGGACTCAGGGGGGAGCACTGAAGCTTTCTTT
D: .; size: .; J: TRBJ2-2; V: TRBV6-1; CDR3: CASSELRAGELFF; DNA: TGTGCCAGCAGTGAATTGAGGGCCGGGGAGCTGTTTTTT
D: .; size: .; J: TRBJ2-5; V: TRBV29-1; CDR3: CSVVGQGSPGETQYF; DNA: TGCAGCGTCGTTGGTCAGGGTTCCCCCGGGGAGACCCAGTACTTC
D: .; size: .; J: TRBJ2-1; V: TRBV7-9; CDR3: CASQRYNEQFF; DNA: TGTGCTTCGCAGAGGTACAATGAGCAGTTCTTC
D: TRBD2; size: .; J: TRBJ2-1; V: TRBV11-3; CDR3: CASSLGTSGSVGGRYNEQFF; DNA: TGTGCCAGCAGCCTAGGGACTAGCGGGAGTGTCGGAGGTCGGTACAATGAGCAGTTCTTC
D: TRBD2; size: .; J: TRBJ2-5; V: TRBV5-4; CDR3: CASRRTSGGKETQYF; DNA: TGTGCCAGCAGACGTACAAGCGGGGGGAAAGAGACCCAGTACTTC
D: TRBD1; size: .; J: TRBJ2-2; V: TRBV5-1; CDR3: CASSFQPGGTGELFF; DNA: TGCGCCAGCAGCTTTCAGCCAGGGGGCACCGGGGAGCTGTTTTTT
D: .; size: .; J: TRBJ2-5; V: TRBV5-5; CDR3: CASSLRQAGVLPYQETQYF; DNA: TGTGCCAGCAGCTTGCGACAAGCCGGGGTCCTCCCGTACCAAGAGACCCAGTACTTC
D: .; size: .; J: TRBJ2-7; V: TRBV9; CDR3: CASSVAEGGIYEQYF; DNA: TGTGCCAGCAGCGTAGCCGAGGGGGGGATCTACGAGCAGTACTTC
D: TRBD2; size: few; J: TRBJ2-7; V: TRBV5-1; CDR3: CASSLRVAGGNYEQYF; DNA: TGCGCCAGCAGCTTGAGAGTAGCGGGAGGCAACTACGAGCAGTACTTC
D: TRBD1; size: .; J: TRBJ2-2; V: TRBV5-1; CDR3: CASRGQGDTGELFF; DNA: TGCGCCAGCAGGGGACAGGGGGACACCGGGGAGCTGTTTTTT
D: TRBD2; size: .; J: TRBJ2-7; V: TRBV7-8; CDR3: CASSFRTSGPHEQYF; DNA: TGTGCCAGCAGCTTCCGGACTAGCGGCCCCCACGAGCAGTACTTC
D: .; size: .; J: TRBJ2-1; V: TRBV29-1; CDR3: CSVESGSRQFF; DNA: TGCAGCGTTGAGAGTGGTTCTCGTCAGTTCTTC
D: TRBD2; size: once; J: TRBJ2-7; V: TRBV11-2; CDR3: CASSVGGGGSYEQYF; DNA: TGTGCCAGCAGCGTCGGGGGGGGAGGCTCCTACGAGCAGTACTTC
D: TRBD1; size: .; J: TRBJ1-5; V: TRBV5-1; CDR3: CASSPRDRERSNQPQHF; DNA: TGCGCCAGCAGCCCCCGGGACAGGGAACGGAGCAATCAGCCCCAGCATTTT
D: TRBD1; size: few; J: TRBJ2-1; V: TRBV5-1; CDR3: CASTYLGQGDWRSHNEQFF; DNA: TGCGCCAGCACCTACTTGGGACAGGGGGATTGGAGGTCCCACAATGAGCAGTTCTTC
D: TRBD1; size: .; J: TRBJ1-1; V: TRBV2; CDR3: CASSPTATGRTEAFF; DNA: TGTGCCAGCAGTCCTACTGCGACAGGGCGCACTGAAGCTTTCTTT
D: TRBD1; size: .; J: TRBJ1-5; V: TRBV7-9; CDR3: CASSLAGDSQPQHF; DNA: TGTGCCAGCAGCTTAGCGGGGGACAGCCAGCCCCAGCATTTT
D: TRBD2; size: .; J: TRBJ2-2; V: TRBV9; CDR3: CASSVGPSGGFNTGELFF; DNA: TGTGCCAGCAGCGTAGGCCCCAGCGGGGGGTTTAACACCGGGGAGCTGTTTTTT
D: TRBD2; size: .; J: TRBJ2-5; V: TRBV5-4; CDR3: CASRRTSGGAETQYF; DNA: TGTGCCAGCAGGCGGACTAGCGGGGGGGCGGAGACCCAGTACTTC
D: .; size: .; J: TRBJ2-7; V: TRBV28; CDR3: CASSLPGRGPMGGYEQYF; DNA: TGTGCCAGCAGTTTACCGGGACGGGGGCCCATGGGAGGGTACGAGCAGTACTTC
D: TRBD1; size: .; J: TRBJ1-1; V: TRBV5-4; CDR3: CASSLVDRGTEAFF; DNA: TGTGCCAGCAGCTTGGTAGACAGGGGCACTGAAGCTTTCTTT
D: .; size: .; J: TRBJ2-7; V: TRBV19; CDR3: CASSIETEQYF; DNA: TGTGCCAGTAGTATTGAGACAGAGCAGTACTTC
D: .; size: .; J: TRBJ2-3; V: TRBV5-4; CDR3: CASSLTGLGRHGTDTQYF; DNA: TGTGCCAGCAGCCTCACGGGTTTGGGGAGGCACGGCACAGATACGCAGTATTTT
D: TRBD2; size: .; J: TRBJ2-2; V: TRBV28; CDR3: CASSRLAGRNTGELFF; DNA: TGTGCCAGCAGTAGACTAGCGGGAAGAAACACCGGGGAGCTGTTTTTT
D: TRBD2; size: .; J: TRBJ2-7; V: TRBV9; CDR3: CASSGGVGMRYEQYF; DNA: TGTGCCAGCAGTGGGGGGGTAGGAATGCGCTACGAGCAGTACTTC
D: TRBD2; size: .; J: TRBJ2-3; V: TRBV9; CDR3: CASSVGGRAGGLTDTQYF; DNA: TGTGCCAGCAGCGTAGGCGGAAGGGCGGGGGGCCTCACAGATACGCAGTATTTT
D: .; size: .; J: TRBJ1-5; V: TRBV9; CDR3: CASSVAGAPNQPQHF; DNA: TGTGCCAGCAGCGTAGCAGGGGCGCCTAATCAGCCCCAGCATTTT
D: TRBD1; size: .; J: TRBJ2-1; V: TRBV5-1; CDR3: CASIDEPGQRSYNEQFF; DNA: TGCGCCAGCATCGACGAGCCGGGACAGCGCTCCTACAATGAGCAGTTCTTC
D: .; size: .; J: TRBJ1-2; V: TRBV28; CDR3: CASRPMIQGYGYTF; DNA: TGTGCCAGCAGACCCATGATACAGGGATATGGCTACACCTTC
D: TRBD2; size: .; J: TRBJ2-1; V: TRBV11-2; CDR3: CASSSLLAGGRNEQFF; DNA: TGTGCCAGCAGCTCCCTTCTAGCGGGGGGGCGAAATGAGCAGTTCTTC